This TCR beta chain was recovered during a study of cytomegalovirus exposure and HLA in healthy donors. Study at large: T cells numbering around 180 million yielded around 120 million unique TCR beta sequences in an earlier analysis. Study observations and caveats: Presence/absence analyses rested on an assumption that sequencing depth was roughly uniform across donors. The authors judged a highly shared variant cluster likely a sequencing artifact.

It was with 60 Vbeta and 13 Jbeta primers that the PCR ran. The table came from immunoSEQ multiplex PCR; TCRdb's copy has only in-frame clones and leaves some out. Altogether about 61,000 clones are present, around 92% being singletons, with the ten largest covering more than 1.3%. On this clone itself: Antigen specificity is unknown.

The CDR3 runs 15 residues. Germline V gene lookup returns CDR1 SGHVS and CDR2 FNYEAQ. Losses at the gene ends were 2 bases for V and 2 bases for J; bases not matched to a gene: 4. Sequencing used PBMCs. This TCR came from a man aged 25-45 years in good health and CMV-seropositive. J is TRBJ2-7 and V is TRBV7-6; 9 bases agree with TRBD1. In DNA form, the CDR3 reads TGTGCCAGCAGCTTACAGGGACAGGGTACCTACGAGCAGTACTTC. Protein: CASSLQGQGTYEQYF.